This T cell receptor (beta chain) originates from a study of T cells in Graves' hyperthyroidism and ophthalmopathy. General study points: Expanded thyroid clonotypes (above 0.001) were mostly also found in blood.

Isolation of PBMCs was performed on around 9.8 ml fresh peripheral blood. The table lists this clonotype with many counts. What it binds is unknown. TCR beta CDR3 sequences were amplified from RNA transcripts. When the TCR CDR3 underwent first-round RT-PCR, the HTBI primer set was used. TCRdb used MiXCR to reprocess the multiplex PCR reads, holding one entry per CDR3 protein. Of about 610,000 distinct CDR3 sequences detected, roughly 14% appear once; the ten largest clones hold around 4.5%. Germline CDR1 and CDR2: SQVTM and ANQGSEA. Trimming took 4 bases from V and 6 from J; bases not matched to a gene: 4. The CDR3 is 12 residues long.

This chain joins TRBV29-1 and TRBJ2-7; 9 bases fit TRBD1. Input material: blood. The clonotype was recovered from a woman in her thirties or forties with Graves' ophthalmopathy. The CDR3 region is CSVGDRAGEQYF. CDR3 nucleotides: TGCAGCGTTGGGGACAGGGCAGGCGAGCAGTACTTC.